This T cell receptor beta chain was sequenced during a study of T cell repertoires in aging, cancer and after chemotherapy. About the study: Pre- and post-chemotherapy samples were paired from chronic lymphocytic leukemia patients treated with fludarabine- or bendamustine-based regimens.

Points on this clonotype: What it recognizes is unknown.

TRB rearrangements spanning V, D and J were amplified using mixed TRB-A/B primers. In TCRdb, the multiplex PCR reads were re-called with MiXCR into one record per CDR3 protein. The sample carries just under 5,500 distinct CDR3 sequences, approximately 45% recorded once. The germline CDR1 and CDR2 sequences are KGHSH and LQKENI. CDR3 size: 16 residues. V dropped 3 bases and J dropped 5; count of bases not matched to a gene: 8. General study points: Immunological memory after chemotherapy cannot be judged from the repertoire data. Untreated cancer patients had significantly lower blood TCR diversity than age-matched healthy donors.

Amplification of TCR beta used genomic DNA extracted from peripheral blood. The chain employs TRBV18 and TRBJ2-7; 12 positions agree with TRBD2. The sequenced sample consisted of blood. This TCR was recovered from a human donor with a blood cancer. The CDR3 is CASSPQTSGRVNEQYF. In DNA, the CDR3 is TGTGCCAGCTCACCTCAGACTAGCGGGAGAGTAAACGAGCAGTACTTC.